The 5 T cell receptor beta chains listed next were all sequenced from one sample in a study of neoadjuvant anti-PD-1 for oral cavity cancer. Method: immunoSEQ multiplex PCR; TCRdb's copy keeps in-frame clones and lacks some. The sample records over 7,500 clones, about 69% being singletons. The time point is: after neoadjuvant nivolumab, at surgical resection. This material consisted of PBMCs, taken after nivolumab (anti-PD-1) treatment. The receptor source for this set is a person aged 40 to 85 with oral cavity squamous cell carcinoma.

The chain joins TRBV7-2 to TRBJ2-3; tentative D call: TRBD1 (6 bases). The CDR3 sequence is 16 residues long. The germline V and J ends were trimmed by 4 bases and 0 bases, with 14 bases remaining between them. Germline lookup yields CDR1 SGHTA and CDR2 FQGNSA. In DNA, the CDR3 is TGTGCCAGCAGCTCATTTCCCAGGGGAAGCACAGATACGCAGTATTTT. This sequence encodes CASSSFPRGSTDTQYF.

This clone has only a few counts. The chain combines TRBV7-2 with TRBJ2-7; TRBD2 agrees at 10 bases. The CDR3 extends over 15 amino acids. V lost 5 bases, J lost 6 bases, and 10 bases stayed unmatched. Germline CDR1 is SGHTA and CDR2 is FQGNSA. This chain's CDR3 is CASSPQTSGVGEQYF. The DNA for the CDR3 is TGTGCCAGCAGCCCCCAAACTAGCGGGGTCGGCGAGCAGTACTTC.

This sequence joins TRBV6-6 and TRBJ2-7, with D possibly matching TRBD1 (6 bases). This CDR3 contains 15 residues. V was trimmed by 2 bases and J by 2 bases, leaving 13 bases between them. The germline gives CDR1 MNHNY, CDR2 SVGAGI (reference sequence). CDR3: CASSYTKTGAYEQYF. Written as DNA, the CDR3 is TGTGCCAGCAGTTACACAAAGACAGGAGCCTACGAGCAGTACTTC.

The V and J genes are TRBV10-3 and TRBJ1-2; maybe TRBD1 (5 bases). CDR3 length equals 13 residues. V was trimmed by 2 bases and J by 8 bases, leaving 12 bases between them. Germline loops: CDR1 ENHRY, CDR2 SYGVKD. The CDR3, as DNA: TGTGCCATCAGTGAGCCGCAGGGAAGAGGCTACACCTTC. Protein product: CAISEPQGRGYTF.

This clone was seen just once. CDR3 sequence reads: CASSYEGGREAQYF. CDR3 nucleotides: TGTGCCAGCAGTTATGAGGGGGGCCGGGAGGCCCAGTACTTC. This rearrangement joins TRBV6-5 to TRBJ2-5; the D gene is possibly TRBD2 (7 bases). This CDR3 contains 14 residues. Per germline, CDR1 MNHEY and CDR2 SVGAGI. V dropped 3 bases and J dropped 9 bases, with 17 bases sitting between them.